This T cell receptor (beta chain) was obtained from a study of radiation and T cells in renal cell carcinoma (dated by TCRdb to the early 2020s). As for the study more broadly: The samples were obtained from a clinical trial, where primary renal cell carcinomas were treated with 15 Gy stereotactic body radiation therapy and then removed by nephrectomy 4 weeks afterward. TCR beta sequencing covered approximately 51 samples in total, comprising approximately 25 tumors and around 27 peripheral blood samples. In the approximately 58 samples combined, some 4,000,000 unique CDR3 nucleotide sequences were found, encoding approximately 2,800,000 unique CDR3 amino acid sequences.

TCR beta libraries were generated from genomic DNA with the immunoSEQ kit, following the manufacturer's recommendations. Library preparation used a first multiplex PCR with proprietary primers, then a second PCR adding unique barcodes, with bead cleanups after each round. A positive control reaction and a negative control reaction, both provided in the kit, were run with every batch of samples. The final libraries were assessed on an Agilent 4200 TapeStation D1000 ScreenTape, pooled by volume, and quantified by qPCR. Sequencing was performed on an Illumina NextSeq500 with a MidOutput 150-cycle cartridge, and 156 Read1 and 15 Index1 cycles were run with kit custom primers. The pooled library was loaded at roughly 1 pM, with an approximately 21% PhiX control spiked in. The authors processed their data as follows. The vendor-processed data were analyzed in R, and a clonotype was defined as all T cells that share the same CDR3 nucleotide sequence. In the clone abundance analyses, frequencies were normalized to the 10,000 most abundant clones in each sample. Public T cell clones, averaging fewer than five per sample, were removed before analysis. A difference in abundance of at least 32-fold between compartments was used to define tumor-enriched and baseline blood-enriched clonotypes. A beta-binomial differential abundance model was used to identify clonotypes that were expanded or contracted between blood time points. Tumor-blood repertoire similarity was measured with the Baroni-Urbani and Buser coefficient, and groups were compared using two-tailed Wilcoxon tests in R. Imported from immuneACCESS, the table was reduced by TCRdb to in-frame sequences with V and J called. These copies leave out some clones; in studies compared against another copy, an unresolved V gene accounts for under half, and the cause of the remainder is not known. The DNA gave D and trimming, while V, J and clone size come from that table. The sample includes 130,000 or so clones, with 75% to 90% observed a single time. The biggest ten clones account for 20% to 25% of the sample.

The full study reports these points: In blood, the top tumor clonotypes increased from baseline to 2 weeks after radiation and then shrank by 4 weeks, which suggests a temporary expansion of tumor-resident clones. Because no pretreatment tumor biopsies were available, whether clonotypes were present in the tumor at baseline could not be determined. Because the trial had a single-armed design, the trial could not examine how radiation dose or scheduling affected the TCR repertoire. Blood repertoire dynamics were not followed beyond 4 weeks after treatment.

The time point label, read with the paper, signifies: baseline pretreatment blood. The meaning of the sample's treatment or condition label: 15 Gy SBRT to primary tumor, nephrectomy 4 weeks later. To follow tumor-enriched clonotypes, serial peripheral blood was collected from radiation-treated patients at baseline and at 2 weeks and 4 weeks after SBRT. Renal cell carcinoma with clear cell pathology was present in all patients. Genomic DNA for TCR sequencing was prepared using the QIAamp DNA Blood Mini Kit (Qiagen). Samples were included in the analyses only if all quality control checks were passed. The germline V gene sets CDR1 to KGHSH and CDR2 to LQKENI. Its CDR3 holds 15 amino acids, cysteine through phenylalanine. The only DNA kept is the CDR3, 45 bases in frame from the first base. V trim: 2 bases; J trim: 3 bases; unmatched bases: 1. Regarding this clone: This receptor's antigen is unknown. One base away there is no much larger clone; base qualities are not given.

The chain was built from TRBV18 and TRBJ2-1, with 10 bases aligning to TRBD2. This TCR came from a woman aged 45-65 years with renal cell carcinoma. Sample: blood, taken from a patient whose treatment included radiotherapy and nephrectomy. The encoded CDR3 is CASSPASGSYNEQFF. The DNA sequence reads TGTGCCAGCTCACCAGCTAGCGGGAGCTACAATGAGCAGTTCTTC.